These 3 T cell receptor beta chains originate from one sample sequenced in a study of blood T cell repertoires in COVID-19. Some clones are missing from TCRdb's copy, which holds only in-frame ones; the method was immunoSEQ multiplex PCR. The sample yields tens of thousands of clones, approximately 80% seen once. Sequencing was carried out using peripheral blood. Receptors were obtained from a man older than 75 with active or convalescent COVID-19.

The chain couples TRBV10-3 to TRBJ1-4; TRBD1 might be the D (6 bases). Germline lookup yields CDR1 ENHRY and CDR2 SYGVKD. The CDR3 loop spans 16 amino acids. Trimming cost V 5 bases and J 5 bases, with 18 bases left between them. The CDR3 DNA reads TGTGCCATCAGTCCCGGGACAAGGACCAAAAATGAAAAACTGTTTTTT. Its translation is CAISPGTRTKNEKLFF.

The rearrangement links TRBV3-1 (or the pseudogene TRBV3-2) to TRBJ1-1; 7 bases fit TRBD1. Germline CDR1 LGHDT, CDR2 YNNKEL (reference sequence). Trimming cost V 5 bases and J 7 bases; bases outside gene matches: 16. This CDR3 spans 16 amino acids. The CDR3 reads CASSSRRDRILGEAFF. CDR3 coding DNA: TGTGCCAGCAGCTCCCGCCGGGACAGAATACTAGGTGAAGCTTTCTTT.

This clone was recorded a few times. The rearrangement uses TRBV6-5 and TRBJ2-7; a weak D match, TRBD2 (6 bases). In germline, CDR1 is MNHEY, CDR2 SVGAGI. This CDR3 is built from 15 residues. Trimming left V 7 bases short and J 2 bases short, with 18 bases between. This CDR3 reads CASMPGRTGAYEQYF. Written as DNA, the CDR3 is TGTGCCAGCATGCCGGGACGCACGGGGGCCTACGAGCAGTACTTC.